Listed below are T cell receptor beta chains from one sample, sequenced in a study of CD8+ T cells in alopecia areata. Clones were read by immunoSEQ multiplex PCR, and TCRdb kept only the in-frame ones, dropping some. The repertoire holds around 270,000 clones, roughly 64% seen once, with less than 2% in the top ten. The sequencing here drew on CD4+ T cells sorted from blood, taken at week 24, from a patient treated with tofacitinib. All receptors derive from a human donor with alopecia areata. CDR3s include the opening cysteine and the closing phenylalanine or tryptophan. D genes are given only for firm matches. Only some rows state a clone size, as once, few, many or a class for expanded clones.

J,size,length,D,V,DNA,CDR3
TRBJ2-1,NA,16,TRBD2,TRBV30,TGTGCCTGGAGTGTAGGGACTAGCGGGGGGTACAATGAGCAGTTCTTC,CAWSVGTSGGYNEQFF
TRBJ1-3,few,14,NA,TRBV2,TGTGCCAGCTACTCCCAAGGGCCTGGAAACACCATATATTTT,CASYSQGPGNTIYF
TRBJ2-5,NA,16,NA,TRBV7-3,TGTGCCAGCAGCCGAACTCCAACTACTAGTACAGAGACCCAGTACTTC,CASSRTPTTSTETQYF
TRBJ2-1,once,14,NA,TRBV7-2,TGTGCCAGCAGCCCGCCAGGGGCCTACAATGAGCAGTTCTTC,CASSPPGAYNEQFF
TRBJ2-7,few,18,TRBD2,TRBV11-2,TGCGCCAGCAGCCAGGACCCCCTGACTAGCGGGATAGGGTACGAGCAGTACTTC,CASSQDPLTSGIGYEQYF
TRBJ2-3,NA,14,NA,TRBV7-3,TGTGCCAGCAGCTTATCGGCTAGCACAGATACGCAGTATTTT,CASSLSASTDTQYF
TRBJ1-5,few,14,NA,TRBV6-6,TGTGCCAGCAGTCCCGGACAGCCGGATCAGCCCCAGCATTTT,CASSPGQPDQPQHF
TRBJ1-1,few,14,NA,TRBV2,TGTGCCAGCAGTGGAAGGGTCATGAACACTGAAGCTTTCTTT,CASSGRVMNTEAFF
TRBJ2-5,NA,19,TRBD2,TRBV10-3,TGTGCCATCAGTGAGTCGATAACTACTAGCGGGGGCCCTCAGGAGACCCAGTACTTC,CAISESITTSGGPQETQYF
TRBJ2-1,NA,11,NA,TRBV7-9,TGTGCCAGCACCTTAAGGGATGAGCAGTTCTTC,CASTLRDEQFF
TRBJ2-5,NA,18,TRBD2,TRBV28,TGTGCCAGCACCCGCCAGGGGACTAGCGAGTGGATAAGGGAGACCCAGTACTTC,CASTRQGTSEWIRETQYF
TRBJ1-2,NA,15,NA,TRBV4-1,TGCGCCAGCAGCCAAAGACAAGGGAGGGACGATGGCTACACCTTC,CASSQRQGRDDGYTF
TRBJ2-7,NA,16,TRBD1,TRBV28,TGTGCCAGCAGTTCCCTCGGACAGGGGGCGGGCTACGAGCAGTACTTC,CASSSLGQGAGYEQYF
TRBJ2-6,NA,20,NA,TRBV11-2,TGTGCCAGCAGCTTAGATCTGTGGTCGGGGGAAGGCTCTGGGGCCAACGTCCTGACTTTC,CASSLDLWSGEGSGANVLTF
TRBJ2-7,NA,13,NA,TRBV14,TGTGCCAGCAGCCAGGGTCCCACCTACGAGCAGTACTTC,CASSQGPTYEQYF
TRBJ2-3,NA,12,NA,TRBV29-1,TGCAGCGTGCGGTGGGGTGCAGATACGCAGTATTTT,CSVRWGADTQYF
TRBJ2-5,few,13,NA,TRBV5-1,TGCGCCAGCAGCTTGGGGACTCAAGAGACCCAGTACTTC,CASSLGTQETQYF
TRBJ1-6,few,16,NA,TRBV28,TGTGCCAGCAGTTGGGGACACAGCTCCTATAATTCACCCCTCCACTTT,CASSWGHSSYNSPLHF
TRBJ2-3,NA,18,TRBD2,TRBV5-4,TGTGCCAGCAGCGGAGGACTAGCGGGGGGGCCATGGGCAGATACGCAGTATTTT,CASSGGLAGGPWADTQYF
TRBJ2-5,NA,14,NA,TRBV10-3,TGTGCCATCAAACAGGGGACTCAACAAGAGACCCAGTACTTC,CAIKQGTQQETQYF
TRBJ1-1,few,12,NA,TRBV29-1,TGCAGCGCCTGCCGGGATAGGGCTGAAGCTTTCTTT,CSACRDRAEAFF
TRBJ2-7,NA,11,NA,TRBV13,TGTGCCAGCAGCTTAGGCAACGAGCAGTACTTC,CASSLGNEQYF
TRBJ1-4,NA,13,NA,TRBV29-1,TGCAGCGTTGATGCCCCAACTAATGAAAAACTGTTTTTT,CSVDAPTNEKLFF
TRBJ2-1,NA,12,TRBD1,TRBV29-1,TGCAGCCTTGGGACAGGCCATGTGGAGCAGTTCTTC,CSLGTGHVEQFF
TRBJ2-5,NA,16,NA,TRBV2,TGTGCCAGCAGTGAAGCCGCGGGTACCCTCCAAGAGACCCAGTACTTC,CASSEAAGTLQETQYF
TRBJ2-7,few,14,TRBD1,TRBV2,TGTGCCAGCAGCCAGGACAGGGGGCTGTACGAGCAGTACTTC,CASSQDRGLYEQYF
TRBJ1-1,NA,13,NA,TRBV4-2,TGTGCCAGCAGCCAAGATGGAGGGGGTTCAGCTTTCTTT,CASSQDGGGSAFF
TRBJ2-1,NA,15,TRBD2,TRBV7-8,TGTGCCAGCAGCTTAGCTGCGGGGGGGCATGGTGAGCAGTTCTTC,CASSLAAGGHGEQFF
TRBJ2-7,NA,12,NA,TRBV29-1,TGCAGCGGTGAGAGAGGCACGGGCGAGCAGTACTTC,CSGERGTGEQYF
TRBJ2-5,NA,14,TRBD2,TRBV7-2,TGTGCCAGCAGCCCCCGACTAGCTGTCCCTACCCAGTACTTC,CASSPRLAVPTQYF
TRBJ2-5,few,14,NA,TRBV5-1,TGCGCCAGCAGCTTAGGTGCTTCGCAAGAGACCCAGTACTTC,CASSLGASQETQYF
TRBJ2-5,few,16,NA,TRBV9,TGTGCCAGCAGTATTGTGGGGTTTGGGGGGCAAGAGACCCAGTACTTC,CASSIVGFGGQETQYF
TRBJ2-3,NA,15,NA,TRBV6-5,TGTGCCAGCAGACGAACGGGGGCCGGCACAGATACGCAGTATTTT,CASRRTGAGTDTQYF
TRBJ2-7,NA,13,NA,TRBV11-3,TGTGCCAGCAGCTTAGACGGCCAGCACGAGCAGTACTTC,CASSLDGQHEQYF
TRBJ1-4,few,14,NA,TRBV19,TGTGCCAGTAGTATCTCAACCCGGGGCGAAAAACTGTTTTTT,CASSISTRGEKLFF
TRBJ2-1,NA,13,NA,TRBV5-4,TGTGCCAGCAGCCCAGTTCCTACCAATGAGCAGTTCTTC,CASSPVPTNEQFF
TRBJ2-7,NA,14,NA,TRBV2,TGTGCCAGCCACCTAGCGCCGAGCTCCTACGAGCAGTACTTC,CASHLAPSSYEQYF
TRBJ1-1,few,15,NA,TRBV29-1,TGCAGCGTTGAAGCGGGGGGGCGCCTCGACACTGAAGCTTTCTTT,CSVEAGGRLDTEAFF
TRBJ2-2,NA,16,TRBD1,TRBV27,TGTGCCAGCAGGAGGATCGGGACAGGGTTGCCCGGGGAGCTGTTTTTT,CASRRIGTGLPGELFF
TRBJ1-2,NA,11,NA,TRBV7-2,TGTGCCAGCGGGGCAGACTATGGCTACACCTTC,CASGADYGYTF
TRBJ2-5,NA,17,TRBD2,TRBV29-1,TGCAGCGCTTACACACCGGGACTAGCGGGGGGTAAAGAGACCCAGTACTTC,CSAYTPGLAGGKETQYF
TRBJ2-5,NA,14,TRBD2,TRBV7-2,TGTGCCAGCAGCTTGGGACTAGCTGTGGAGACCCAGTACTTC,CASSLGLAVETQYF
TRBJ2-7,once,11,NA,TRBV2,TGTGCCAGCAGTGCTGATTACGAGCAGTACTTC,CASSADYEQYF
TRBJ2-1,NA,14,NA,TRBV29-1,TGCAGCGTTGCCTACAGCAGCTCCTACAATGAGCAGTTCTTC,CSVAYSSSYNEQFF
TRBJ1-4,few,12,NA,TRBV28,TGTGCCAGCGGGGGCCTTGAAGAAAAACTGTTTTTT,CASGGLEEKLFF
TRBJ1-6,medium-sized,15,NA,TRBV25-1,TGTGCCAGCAGTGAATATAAGGGGGACCATTCACCCCTCCACTTT,CASSEYKGDHSPLHF
TRBJ1-1,few,15,NA,TRBV9,TGTGCCAGCAGCGTAGCCGGGGATGGGTACACTGAAGCTTTCTTT,CASSVAGDGYTEAFF
TRBJ2-4,NA,17,TRBD1,TRBV29-1,TGCAGCGTCGAAGGGTTCAGGGGGCAGGGGGGCAAAAACATTCAGTACTTC,CSVEGFRGQGGKNIQYF
TRBJ2-5,NA,14,NA,TRBV4-2,TGTGCCAGCAGCGCCGATCTTTCCGGAGAGACCCAGTACTTC,CASSADLSGETQYF
TRBJ2-2,NA,14,TRBD2,TRBV5-1,TGCGCCAGCTGCCGCGGGGGAAACACCGGGGAGCTGTTTTTT,CASCRGGNTGELFF
TRBJ2-2,NA,16,TRBD2,TRBV4-1,TGCGCCAGCAGCCACCCCGGGAGGGGTGAGACCGGGGAGCTGTTTTTT,CASSHPGRGETGELFF
TRBJ2-1,few,17,TRBD2,TRBV5-1,TGCGCCAGCAGACCCGTTCTCAGCGGGGGACCATACAATGAGCAGTTCTTC,CASRPVLSGGPYNEQFF
TRBJ2-1,few,16,TRBD2,TRBV30,TGTGCCTGGAGTGTACAGACGGGGGGGGCCAGGGCTGAGCAGTTCTTC,CAWSVQTGGARAEQFF
TRBJ2-3,NA,17,TRBD2,TRBV9,TGTGCCAGCAGCGTAGCCCCCCGGCGGGGGGGCCGAGATACGCAGTATTTT,CASSVAPRRGGRDTQYF